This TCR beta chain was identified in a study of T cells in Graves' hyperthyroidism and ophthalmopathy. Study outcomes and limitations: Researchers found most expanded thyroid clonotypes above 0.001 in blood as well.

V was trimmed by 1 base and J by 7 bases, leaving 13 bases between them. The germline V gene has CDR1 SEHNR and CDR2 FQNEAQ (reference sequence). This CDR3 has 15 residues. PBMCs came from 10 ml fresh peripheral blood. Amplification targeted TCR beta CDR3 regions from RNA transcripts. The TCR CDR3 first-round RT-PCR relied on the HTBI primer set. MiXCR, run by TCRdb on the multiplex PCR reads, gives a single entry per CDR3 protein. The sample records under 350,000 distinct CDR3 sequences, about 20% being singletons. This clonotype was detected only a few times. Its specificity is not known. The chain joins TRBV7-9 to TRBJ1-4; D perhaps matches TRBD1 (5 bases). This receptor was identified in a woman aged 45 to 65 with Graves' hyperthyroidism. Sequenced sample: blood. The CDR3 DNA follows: TGTGCCAGCAGCTTAGTAGGCGCAGGGACTGAAAAACTGTTTTTT. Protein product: CASSLVGAGTEKLFF.